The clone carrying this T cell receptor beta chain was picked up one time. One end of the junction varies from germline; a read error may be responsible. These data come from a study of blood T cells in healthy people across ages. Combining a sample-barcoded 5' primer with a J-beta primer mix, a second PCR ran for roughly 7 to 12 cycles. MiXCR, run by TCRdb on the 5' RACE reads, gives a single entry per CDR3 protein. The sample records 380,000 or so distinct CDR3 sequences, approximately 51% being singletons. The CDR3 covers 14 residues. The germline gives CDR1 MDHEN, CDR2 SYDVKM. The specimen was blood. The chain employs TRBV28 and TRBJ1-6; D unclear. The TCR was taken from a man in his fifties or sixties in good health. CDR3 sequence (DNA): TGTGCCAGCAGTTCACTAGGCGGGCATTCACTCCTCCACTTT. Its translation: CASSSLGGHSLLHF.